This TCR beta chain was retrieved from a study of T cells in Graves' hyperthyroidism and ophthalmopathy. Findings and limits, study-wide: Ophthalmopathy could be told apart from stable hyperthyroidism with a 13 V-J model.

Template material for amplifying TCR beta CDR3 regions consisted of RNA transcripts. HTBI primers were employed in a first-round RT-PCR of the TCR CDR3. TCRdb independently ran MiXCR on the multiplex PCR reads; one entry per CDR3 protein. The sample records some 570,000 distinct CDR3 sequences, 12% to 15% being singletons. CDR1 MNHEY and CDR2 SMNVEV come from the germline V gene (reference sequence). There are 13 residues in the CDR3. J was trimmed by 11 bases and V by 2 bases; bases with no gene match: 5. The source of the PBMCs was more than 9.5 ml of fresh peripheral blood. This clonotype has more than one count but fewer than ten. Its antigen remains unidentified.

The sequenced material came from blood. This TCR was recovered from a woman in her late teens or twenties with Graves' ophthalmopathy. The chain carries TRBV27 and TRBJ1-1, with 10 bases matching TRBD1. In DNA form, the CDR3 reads TGTGCCAGCAGTTTAGGGACAGGGGAGCGGGCTTTCTTT. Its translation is CASSLGTGERAFF.